This T cell receptor beta chain was sequenced during a study of shared clonotypes between healthy human individuals. Produced via immunoSEQ multiplex PCR; TCRdb's table is partial and in-frame only. Of over a million clones listed, roughly 74% are singletons. Sample: memory CD4+ T cells from PBMCs. The sample's subset: CD45RA-negative fraction. The receptor was isolated from a man between 18 and 29 years old in good health. Some clones in this sample may be carry-over from other donors' samples.

The CDR3 here is CASSPRGGQGGSEQFF. CDR3 nucleotides: TGTGCCAGTAGTCCCAGAGGGGGACAGGGAGGTAGTGAGCAGTTCTTC. The V gene is TRBV19, the J gene TRBJ2-1; TRBD1 matches 9 bases. Germline loops: CDR1 LNHDA, CDR2 SQIVND (reference sequence). J lost 9 bases, V lost 5 bases, and 14 bases had no gene match. The CDR3 is 16 residues long.